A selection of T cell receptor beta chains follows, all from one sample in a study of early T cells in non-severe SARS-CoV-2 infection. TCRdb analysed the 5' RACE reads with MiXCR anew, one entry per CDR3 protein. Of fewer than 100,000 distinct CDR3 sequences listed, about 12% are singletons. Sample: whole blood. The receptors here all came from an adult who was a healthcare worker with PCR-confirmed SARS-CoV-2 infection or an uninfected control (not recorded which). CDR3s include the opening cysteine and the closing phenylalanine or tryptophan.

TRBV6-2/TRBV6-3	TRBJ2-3	CASSTSGVRRDTQYF
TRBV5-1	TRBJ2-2	CASSLDGVNTGELFF
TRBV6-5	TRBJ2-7	CASRAAGGFYEQYF
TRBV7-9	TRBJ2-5	CASRLTLQETQYF
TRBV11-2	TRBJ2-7	CASSSGTLDTQRYF
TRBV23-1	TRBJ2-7	CASSQSTFPLRWGYEQYF
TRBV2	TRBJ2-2	CASSVWLDTGELFF
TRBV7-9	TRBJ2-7	CASSLGSGQTYEQYF
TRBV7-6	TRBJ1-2	CASSLEGGGPPSNYGYTF
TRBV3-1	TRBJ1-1	CVSSQGIAAFF
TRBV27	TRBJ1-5	CASRRELGNQPQHF
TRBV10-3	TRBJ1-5	CAISDSVSNQPQHF
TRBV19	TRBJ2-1	CASSPQRGDEQFF
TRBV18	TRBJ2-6	CASSPSPDRAANSGANVLTF
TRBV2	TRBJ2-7	CASSDRSAYEQYF
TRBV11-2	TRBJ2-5	CASSRGPLQETQYF
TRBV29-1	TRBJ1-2	CSVLGQGNGYTF
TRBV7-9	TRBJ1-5	CASSSESYSNQPQHF
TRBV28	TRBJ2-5	CASSFRGRRRGETQYF
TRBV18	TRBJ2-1	CASSPRQRAYNEQFF
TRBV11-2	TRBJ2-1	CASSARPGDYKYNEQFF
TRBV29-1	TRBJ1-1	CSVRTDGNTEAFF
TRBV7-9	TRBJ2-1	CASSLPPAPYNEQFF
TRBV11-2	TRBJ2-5	CASSLGDSRKETQYF
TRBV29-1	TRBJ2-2	CSGWSTGELFF
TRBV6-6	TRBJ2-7	CASRGGTGGYEQYF
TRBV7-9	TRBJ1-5	CASSPTGVQQPQHF
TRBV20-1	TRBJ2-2	CSAPPGGRTGELFF
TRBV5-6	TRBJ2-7	CASSPPWGNEQYF
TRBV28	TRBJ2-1	CASSSGQYNEQFF
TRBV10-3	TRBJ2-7	CAHRSGGHSYEQYF
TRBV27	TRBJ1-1	CASKESGVADTEAFF
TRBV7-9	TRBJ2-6	CASSLTVSGANVLTF
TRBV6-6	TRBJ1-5	CASSYSRQVLHQPQHF
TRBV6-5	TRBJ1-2	CASSSRTGFHGYTF
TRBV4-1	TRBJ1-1	CASSPPTRATEAFF
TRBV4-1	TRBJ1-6	CASSQLPWTRSSYNSPLHF
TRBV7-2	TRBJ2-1	CASSSLGGSGGSSYNEQFF
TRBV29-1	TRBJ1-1	CSVDVGHFPMNTEAFF
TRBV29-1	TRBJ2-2	CSVLTGVNTGELFF
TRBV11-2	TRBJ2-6	CASSLAIQVVSGANVLTF